Listed below are T cell receptor beta chains from one sample, sequenced in a study of spatial heterogeneity in lung cancer. Each CDR3 protein gets one entry after TCRdb re-called the 5' RACE reads with MiXCR. Among 49,000 or so distinct CDR3 sequences listed, about 12% were seen once. The sequencing here drew on PBMCs, taken at surgery. The receptors originated from a female donor with early-stage non-small cell lung cancer. The CDR3 runs from the conserved cysteine through the conserved F or W. The D gene is left open where the match is weak. A row's size may be missing; if present it is once, few, many or a size class.

CDR3	DNA	D	size	J	V
CASSPGLIEKLFF	TGTGCCAGCAGTCCAGGGCTTATAGAAAAACTGTTTTTT	NA	NA	TRBJ1-4	TRBV2
CASSDWTGPPSEAFF	TGTGCCAGCAGTGACTGGACAGGCCCACCCTCCGAAGCTTTCTTT	TRBD1	NA	TRBJ1-1	TRBV25-1
CASSILTYEQYF	TGTGCCAGCAGTATTCTAACCTACGAGCAGTACTTC	NA	many	TRBJ2-7	TRBV2
CASSLSGQFYEQYF	TGTGCCAGCAGCTTAAGTGGACAGTTCTACGAGCAGTACTTC	NA	NA	TRBJ2-7	TRBV7-9
CASSLGIQETQYF	TGTGCCAGCAGCTTGGGTATACAAGAGACCCAGTACTTC	NA	many	TRBJ2-5	TRBV5-6
CASSLGVENTQYF	TGTGCCAGCAGCTTAGGAGTGGAAAATACGCAGTATTTT	NA	NA	TRBJ2-3	TRBV11-2
CASRPTSGGYNEQFF	TGTGCCAGCAGGCCTACTAGCGGGGGGTACAATGAGCAGTTCTTC	TRBD2	NA	TRBJ2-1	TRBV12-3/TRBV12-4
CATSRDTLGQYF	TGTGCCACCAGCAGAGATACCTTAGGGCAGTACTTC	NA	few	TRBJ2-7	TRBV15
CASSNVGEQYF	TGTGCCAGCAGCAACGTGGGGGAGCAGTACTTC	NA	few	TRBJ2-7	TRBV6-6
CASRRQGSTNEKLFF	TGTGCCAGCAGACGACAGGGCTCGACTAATGAAAAACTGTTTTTT	TRBD1	few	TRBJ1-4	TRBV2
CASSVGGAGDTEAFF	TGTGCCAGCAGCGTAGGAGGGGCGGGGGACACTGAAGCTTTCTTT	NA	many	TRBJ1-1	TRBV9
CASSPNLRGGETQYF	TGTGCCAGCAGCCCCAATCTCAGGGGAGGGGAGACCCAGTACTTC	NA	few	TRBJ2-5	TRBV7-6
CASSLVSRRSTDTQYF	TGTGCCAGCAGCTTGGTGTCCAGGCGCAGCACAGATACGCAGTATTTT	NA	NA	TRBJ2-3	TRBV5-6
CASSLEGVGASNEQFF	TGCGCCAGCAGCTTGGAGGGGGTGGGGGCTTCGAATGAGCAGTTCTTC	NA	few	TRBJ2-1	TRBV5-1
CASSQGLTDTQYF	TGTGCCAGCAGCCAAGGCTTAACAGATACGCAGTATTTT	NA	few	TRBJ2-3	TRBV5-4
CASSIGTGEWHEQFF	TGTGCCAGCAGTATCGGGACAGGGGAATGGCATGAGCAGTTCTTC	TRBD1	NA	TRBJ2-1	TRBV5-6
CASSLFGTSKVNEQFF	TGTGCCAGCAGCTTGTTCGGGACTAGCAAGGTTAATGAGCAGTTCTTC	TRBD2	NA	TRBJ2-1	TRBV11-3
CASNLIPGAETQYF	TGTGCCAGCAACCTCATCCCCGGGGCAGAGACCCAGTACTTC	NA	few	TRBJ2-5	TRBV7-8
CASSLIQGSTDTQYF	TGTGCCAGCAGTTTAATACAGGGCAGCACAGATACGCAGTATTTT	NA	many	TRBJ2-3	TRBV27
CASSLGGDREEAFF	TGCGCCAGCAGCTTGGGAGGGGACAGGGAAGAAGCTTTCTTT	TRBD1	few	TRBJ1-1	TRBV5-1
CASSLVGSSYEQYF	TGTGCCAGCAGTTTAGTCGGCAGCTCCTACGAGCAGTACTTC	NA	NA	TRBJ2-7	TRBV28
CASSFSRGSNTGELFF	TGCGCCAGCAGCTTCTCCAGGGGCTCGAACACCGGGGAGCTGTTTTTT	NA	many	TRBJ2-2	TRBV5-1
CASSPGQVQEETQYF	TGTGCCAGCTCGCCCGGACAGGTTCAAGAGGAGACCCAGTACTTC	TRBD1	few	TRBJ2-5	TRBV6-2/TRBV6-3
CASSHGTSGGDTQYF	TGCGCCAGCAGCCACGGGACTAGTGGGGGAGATACGCAGTATTTT	TRBD2	many	TRBJ2-3	TRBV4-3
CASSPILPREGTGELFF	TGTGCCAGCAGCCCCATTCTACCCAGGGAGGGCACCGGGGAGCTGTTTTTT	TRBD2	many	TRBJ2-2	TRBV5-4
CASSHDLLGAGPYEQYF	TGTGCCAGCAGCCATGACCTTTTAGGGGCAGGTCCGTACGAGCAGTACTTC	NA	few	TRBJ2-7	TRBV14
CASSSRLAGSTDTQYF	TGCGCCAGCAGCAGTAGACTAGCGGGGTCTACAGATACGCAGTATTTT	TRBD2	few	TRBJ2-3	TRBV5-1
CASTPTGGAYNSPLHF	TGTGCCAGCACCCCGACAGGGGGCGCCTATAATTCACCCCTCCACTTT	TRBD1	NA	TRBJ1-6	TRBV7-2
CASSQSDRGAHATNEKLFF	TGCGCCAGCAGTCAGTCTGACAGGGGCGCCCATGCAACTAATGAAAAACTGTTTTTT	TRBD1	NA	TRBJ1-4	TRBV23-1
CAISGGLADTQYF	TGTGCCATCAGTGGCGGACTAGCAGATACGCAGTATTTT	TRBD2	few	TRBJ2-3	TRBV10-3
CASSGRASYNEQFF	TGTGCCAGTAGTGGAAGGGCGTCCTACAATGAGCAGTTCTTC	NA	NA	TRBJ2-1	TRBV19
CASSDRGGLSEKLFF	TGTGCCAGCAGTGATCGAGGGGGCTTGAGTGAAAAACTGTTTTTT	TRBD1	NA	TRBJ1-4	TRBV6-1
CASSPGQNYEQYF	TGTGCCAGCAGTCCGGGACAGAACTACGAGCAGTACTTC	TRBD1	few	TRBJ2-7	TRBV11-1
CASAIEGWAGELFF	TGTGCCAGCGCGATAGAGGGGTGGGCCGGGGAGCTGTTTTTT	NA	many	TRBJ2-2	TRBV7-2
CSARAPGSRYSNQPQHF	TGCAGTGCTAGAGCCCCCGGCAGCCGTTATAGCAATCAGCCCCAGCATTTT	NA	many	TRBJ1-5	TRBV20-1
CASSPGTHLIKNTEAFF	TGTGCCAGCAGTCCGGGGACACATCTCATTAAGAACACTGAAGCTTTCTTT	NA	NA	TRBJ1-1	TRBV7-3
CASRTPPNYGYTF	TGTGCCAGCAGAACCCCCCCTAACTATGGCTACACCTTC	NA	few	TRBJ1-2	TRBV28
CASSLGGTAFSYEQYF	TGTGCCAGCAGCTTGGGAGGGACAGCGTTCTCCTACGAGCAGTACTTC	TRBD1	many	TRBJ2-7	TRBV5-6
CASSWDSSSYEQYF	TGTGCCAGCAGCTGGGACAGCAGCTCCTACGAGCAGTACTTC	TRBD1	many	TRBJ2-7	TRBV5-6
CASRRVWATNEKLFF	TGTGCCAGCAGACGGGTTTGGGCAACTAATGAAAAACTGTTTTTT	NA	once	TRBJ1-4	TRBV4-2
CSARPDGDQPQHF	TGCAGTGCTAGACCAGATGGGGACCAGCCCCAGCATTTT	NA	few	TRBJ1-5	TRBV20-1
CASSPTDGASGYGYTF	TGTGCCAGCAGCCCCACGGATGGGGCTTCGGGCTATGGCTACACCTTC	NA	many	TRBJ1-2	TRBV14
CASTKRGGQSGELFF	TGTGCCAGCACCAAGCGGGGGGGCCAATCCGGGGAGCTGTTTTTT	TRBD2	few	TRBJ2-2	TRBV28
CASSDFRSGANVLTF	TGTGCCAGCAGTGATTTCCGCTCTGGGGCCAACGTCCTGACTTTC	NA	few	TRBJ2-6	TRBV6-1
CASSYPRDRLAKNIQYF	TGTGCCAGCAGTTACCCCAGGGATCGATTAGCCAAAAACATTCAGTACTTC	NA	NA	TRBJ2-4	TRBV6-5
CASSVRDHSYEQYF	TGTGCCAGCAGCGTCCGGGACCACTCCTACGAGCAGTACTTC	NA	NA	TRBJ2-7	TRBV7-2
CASSLTGTGNQETQYF	TGTGCCAGCAGCTTAACCGGGACAGGGAACCAAGAGACCCAGTACTTC	TRBD1	few	TRBJ2-5	TRBV11-2
CASSLLDSTYEQYF	TGTGCCAGCAGCTTGCTTGACAGCACCTACGAGCAGTACTTC	NA	NA	TRBJ2-7	TRBV5-6
CASSLKGGPTNEKLFF	TGTGCCAGCAGTTTGAAGGGGGGGCCGACTAATGAAAAACTGTTTTTT	NA	many	TRBJ1-4	TRBV6-6
CASSLTGTGSNQPQHF	TGTGCCAGCAGTTTGACCGGGACAGGGAGCAATCAGCCCCAGCATTTT	TRBD1	many	TRBJ1-5	TRBV28
CASTPGRSSYEQYF	TGTGCCAGCACCCCGGGACGGAGCTCCTACGAGCAGTACTTC	NA	few	TRBJ2-7	TRBV6-6
CASGLPGQLNTEAFF	TGTGCCAGCGGATTACCGGGACAATTAAACACTGAAGCTTTCTTT	NA	few	TRBJ1-1	TRBV5-6
CASSFPPAGGSFDEQFF	TGTGCCAGCAGTTTCCCCCCAGCCGGGGGGTCGTTTGATGAGCAGTTCTTC	TRBD2	few	TRBJ2-1	TRBV6-1
CASRKAAELLDEQFF	TGTGCCAGCAGAAAGGCGGCGGAACTTTTGGATGAGCAGTTCTTC	NA	few	TRBJ2-1	TRBV6-5
CASSMAGFNSPLHF	TGTGCCAGTAGTATGGCTGGGTTTAATTCACCCCTCCACTTT	NA	few	TRBJ1-6	TRBV19
CASRDGQGNEQFF	TGTGCCAGTAGGGATGGACAGGGCAATGAGCAGTTCTTC	TRBD1	few	TRBJ2-1	TRBV19
CASSKRLAGAEQYF	TGTGCCAGCAGCAAACGACTAGCGGGGGCCGAGCAGTACTTC	TRBD2	many	TRBJ2-7	TRBV5-6
CASSPLAGVGGTQYF	TGTGCCAGCAGTCCGCTAGCGGGGGTAGGAGGTACGCAGTATTTT	TRBD2	NA	TRBJ2-3	TRBV6-2/TRBV6-3
CASSYLNGELFF	TGTGCCAGCAGTTACTTGAACGGGGAGCTGTTTTTT	NA	many	TRBJ2-2	TRBV6-5
CSALDGSTDTQYF	TGCAGTGCTCTGGACGGAAGCACAGATACGCAGTATTTT	NA	many	TRBJ2-3	TRBV20-1